This T cell receptor beta chain was recorded in a study of PD-1 blockade in mismatch repair-deficient tumors (dated by TCRdb to the late 2010s). Regarding the research as a whole: Between late 2013 and late 2016, the trial enrolled 80 to 95 consecutive patients with roughly twelve types of mismatch repair-deficient cancer, all of whom had received prior treatment and were progressing. Tumor-associated T cell clones in the peripheral blood of patients responding to PD-1 blockade were tracked using deep sequencing of TCR CDR3 regions.

Libraries were made using the immunoSEQ multiplex PCR assay. The immuneACCESS repertoire file appears here via TCRdb, limited to in-frame rearrangements. These files lack a portion of the clones; in checked studies, under half of the deficit traces to unresolved V genes, and the cause of the others is not known. This sample gives around 130,000 clones in total; about 88% of them show up just once. 10% to 15% of the sample comes from the top ten. Findings and caveats that apply to the study as a whole: Tumor-resident clones, often undetectable in blood before treatment, expanded rapidly after pembrolizumab and then contracted, generally before radiologic responses.

About this clone: Its specific antigen is unknown. No much larger clone is present one base from it, and per-base qualities are unavailable.

For each enrolled patient, mismatch repair deficiency was established using either polymerase chain reaction or immunohistochemistry. TCR sequencing was performed for a few patients who responded to pembrolizumab therapy. The phase II trial prospectively evaluated PD-1 blockade with pembrolizumab in advanced mismatch repair-deficient cancers, independent of tissue of origin. Serial peripheral blood T cell samples were collected before and at multiple times after starting PD-1 blockade. Blood sampling time points were reported as weeks after the first dose of pembrolizumab. V sheds 0 bases and J sheds 6 bases, leaving 6 bases between their ends. For CDR1 and CDR2, the germline V gene lists MGHRA and YSYEKL. The CDR3 holds 13 amino acids from the cysteine to the phenylalanine. The DNA shown is the 39-base CDR3, in frame from base 1.

The TCR originated in an adult with mismatch repair-deficient cancer. The sequence is built from TRBV4-1 and TRBJ1-5, with no D gene named confidently. The sample in question was peripheral blood, obtained just over 70 weeks after starting pembrolizumab. The DNA sequence follows: TGCGCCAGCAGCCAAGAGGGTGTTCAGCCCCAGCATTTT. This is translated as CASSQEGVQPQHF.